Described below is a single T cell receptor beta chain sequence and its context. Clones were read by immunoSEQ multiplex PCR, and TCRdb kept only the in-frame ones, dropping some. The sample has roughly 120,000 clones, about nine tenths seen once; the top ten hold over 7%. This specimen belongs to a study of blood T cell repertoires in COVID-19. Whole-study context: PBMCs, B-cell-depleted T cells, or T cells provided the cDNA or gDNA that made up the material.

The receptor's source is a human donor in a cohort sampled during active COVID-19. Sequences were obtained from peripheral blood.

This chain's CDR3 is CASRSVGRKQETQYF. The CDR3 DNA sequence: TGTGCCAGCAGGTCTGTCGGCAGGAAGCAAGAGACCCAGTACTTC. V is TRBV5-6 and J is TRBJ2-5; D gene uncertain. This CDR3 contains 15 residues. Germline CDR1 SGHDT, CDR2 YYEEEE. Between the trimmed V and J ends, which lost 5 bases and 2 bases, there was a span of 16 bases.